The present entry profiles one T cell receptor (beta chain) with its context. Antigen unknown. Generated by immunoSEQ multiplex PCR, the TCRdb table keeps only in-frame clones and is missing some. The sample has 360,000 or so clones, 89% seen once. The ends were cut back, 5 bases at V and 5 bases at J, with 12 bases in the middle. This CDR3 has 13 amino acids. CDR1 is SEHNR, CDR2 FQNEAQ, per germline (reference sequence). The sample is drawn from a study of Ad26.COV2.S vaccination and SARS-CoV-2 variants. Findings and limits, study-wide: Considerable breadth of spike-specific CD8+ and CD4+ T cell responses has reportedly been documented following vaccination.

Specified treatment: around 19 received Ad26.COV2.S at low or high dose, single or two shots; about five received placebo; per-sample allocation not given. On day 63 after the first injection, vaccine and placebo recipients gave samples. An 18-55-year-old adult in Boston served as donor. Vaccine was an Ad26 vector expressing Wuhan-strain SARS-CoV-2 spike. The sequence came from a person between 18 and 59 years old who received the Ad26.COV2.S COVID-19 vaccine or a placebo. The J gene is TRBJ2-5, the V gene TRBV7-9; no clear D. Material: peripheral blood, obtained in a trial of Ad26.COV2.S vaccine versus placebo. The CDR3 loop is CASSPDGVETQYF. The CDR3, as DNA: TGTGCCAGCAGCCCGGACGGAGTCGAGACCCAGTACTTC.